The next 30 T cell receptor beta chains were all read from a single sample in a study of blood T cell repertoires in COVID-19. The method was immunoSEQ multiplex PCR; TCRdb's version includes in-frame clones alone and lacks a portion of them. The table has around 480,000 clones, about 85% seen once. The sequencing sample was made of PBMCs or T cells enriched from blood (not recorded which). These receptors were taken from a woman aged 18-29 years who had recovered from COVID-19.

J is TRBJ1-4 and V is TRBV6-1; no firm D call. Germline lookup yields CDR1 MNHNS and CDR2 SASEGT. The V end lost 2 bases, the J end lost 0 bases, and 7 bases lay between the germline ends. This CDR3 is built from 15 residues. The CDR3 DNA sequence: TGTGCCAGCAGTGAATTCCGAGCAACTAATGAAAAACTGTTTTTT. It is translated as CASSEFRATNEKLFF.

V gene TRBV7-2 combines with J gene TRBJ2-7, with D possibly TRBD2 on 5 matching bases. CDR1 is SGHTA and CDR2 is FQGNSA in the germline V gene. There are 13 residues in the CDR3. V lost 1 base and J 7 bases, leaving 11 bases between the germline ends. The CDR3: CASSLGPPGEQYF. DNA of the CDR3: TGTGCCAGCAGCTTAGGGCCGCCGGGGGAGCAGTACTTC.

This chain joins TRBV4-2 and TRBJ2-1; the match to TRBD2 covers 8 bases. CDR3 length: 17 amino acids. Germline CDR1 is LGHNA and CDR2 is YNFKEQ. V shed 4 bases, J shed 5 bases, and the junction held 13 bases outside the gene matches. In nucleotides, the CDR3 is TGTGCCAGCAGCCCGACCGGGTTCGGGGGGGCCAACAATGAGCAGTTCTTC. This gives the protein CASSPTGFGGANNEQFF.

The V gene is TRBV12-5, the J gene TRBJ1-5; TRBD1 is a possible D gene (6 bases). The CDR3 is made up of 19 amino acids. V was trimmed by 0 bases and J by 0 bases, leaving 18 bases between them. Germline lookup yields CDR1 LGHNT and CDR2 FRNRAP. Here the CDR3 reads CASGLVKDGQIYSNQPQHF. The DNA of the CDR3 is TGTGCTAGTGGTTTGGTTAAGGATGGACAGATCTATAGCAATCAGCCCCAGCATTTT.

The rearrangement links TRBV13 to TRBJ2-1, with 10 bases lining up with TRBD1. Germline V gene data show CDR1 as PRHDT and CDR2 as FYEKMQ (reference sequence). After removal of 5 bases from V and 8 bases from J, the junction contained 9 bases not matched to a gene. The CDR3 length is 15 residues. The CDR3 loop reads CASSLGQGGSHEQFF. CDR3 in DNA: TGTGCCAGCAGCCTCGGACAGGGGGGTTCACATGAGCAGTTCTTC.

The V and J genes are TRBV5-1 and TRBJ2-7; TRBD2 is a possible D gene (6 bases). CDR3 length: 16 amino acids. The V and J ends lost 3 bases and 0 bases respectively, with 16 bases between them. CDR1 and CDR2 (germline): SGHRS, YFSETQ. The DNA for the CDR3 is TGCGCCAGCAGCTGGGGTGAGCGGGTTAGCTCCTACGAGCAGTACTTC. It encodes CASSWGERVSSYEQYF.

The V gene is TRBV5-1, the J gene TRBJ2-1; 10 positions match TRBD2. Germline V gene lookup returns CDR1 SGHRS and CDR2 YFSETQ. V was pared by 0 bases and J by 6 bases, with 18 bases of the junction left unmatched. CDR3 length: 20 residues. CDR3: CASSLVDPSGGSAWGNEQFF. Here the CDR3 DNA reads TGCGCCAGCAGCTTGGTCGACCCTAGCGGGGGTAGTGCTTGGGGCAATGAGCAGTTCTTC.

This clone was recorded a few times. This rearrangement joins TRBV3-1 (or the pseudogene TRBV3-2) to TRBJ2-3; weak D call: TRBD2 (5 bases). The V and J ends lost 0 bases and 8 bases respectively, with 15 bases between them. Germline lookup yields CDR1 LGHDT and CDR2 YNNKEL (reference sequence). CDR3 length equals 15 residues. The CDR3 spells CASSQDRETLATQYF. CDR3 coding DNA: TGTGCCAGCAGCCAAGATCGGGAAACGCTCGCTACGCAGTATTTT.

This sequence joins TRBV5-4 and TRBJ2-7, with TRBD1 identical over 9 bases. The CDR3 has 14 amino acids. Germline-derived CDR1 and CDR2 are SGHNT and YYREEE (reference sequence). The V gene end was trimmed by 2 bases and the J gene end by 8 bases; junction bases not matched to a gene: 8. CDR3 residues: CASSLRQGEMKQYF. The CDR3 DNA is TGTGCCAGCAGCTTACGACAGGGGGAAATGAAGCAGTACTTC.

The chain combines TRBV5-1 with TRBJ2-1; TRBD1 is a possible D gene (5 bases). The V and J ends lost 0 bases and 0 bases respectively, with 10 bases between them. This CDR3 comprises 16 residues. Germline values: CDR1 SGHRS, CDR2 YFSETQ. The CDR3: CASSLEGQASYNEQFF. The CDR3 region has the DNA TGCGCCAGCAGCTTGGAGGGGCAGGCCTCCTACAATGAGCAGTTCTTC.

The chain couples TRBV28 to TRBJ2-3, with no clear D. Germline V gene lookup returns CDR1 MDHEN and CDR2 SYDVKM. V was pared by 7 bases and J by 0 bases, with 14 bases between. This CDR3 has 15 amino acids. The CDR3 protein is CASTSGFSSTDTQYF. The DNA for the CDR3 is TGTGCCAGCACCTCGGGTTTTTCTAGCACAGATACGCAGTATTTT.

The DNA of the CDR3 is TGTGCCAGCAGCCAGACAGGGGACCAGTCGAACACTGAAGCTTTCTTT. The encoded protein is CASSQTGDQSNTEAFF. The chain recombines TRBV3-1 (or the pseudogene TRBV3-2) with TRBJ1-1; 8 bases align to TRBD1. Germline V gives CDR1 LGHDT, CDR2 YNNKEL (reference sequence). Trimming at V came to 3 bases and at J to 1 base, leaving 7 bases not matched to a gene. The CDR3 length is 16 residues.

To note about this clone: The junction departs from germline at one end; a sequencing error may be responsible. The chain's CDR3 is CASAPGRETNEQFF. The CDR3 nucleotides are TGTGCCAGCGCACCAGGGAGGGAGACCAATGAGCAGTTCTTC. The J gene is TRBJ2-1, the V gene TRBV18; 7 bases are a match to TRBD2. This CDR3 is 14 amino acids long. Per the germline V gene, CDR1 is KGHSH and CDR2 is LQKENI.

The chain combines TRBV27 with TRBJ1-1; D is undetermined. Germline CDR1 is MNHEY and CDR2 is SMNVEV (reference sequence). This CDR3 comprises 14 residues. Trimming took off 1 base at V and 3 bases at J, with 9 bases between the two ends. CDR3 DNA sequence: TGTGCCAGCAGTTTATTGTCCGAGGACACTGAAGCTTTCTTT. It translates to CASSLLSEDTEAFF.

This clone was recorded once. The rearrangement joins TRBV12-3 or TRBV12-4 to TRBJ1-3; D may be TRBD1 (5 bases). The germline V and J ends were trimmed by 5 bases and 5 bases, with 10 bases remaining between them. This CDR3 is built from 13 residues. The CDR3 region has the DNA TGTGCCAGCAGTAGGGGTAACAGAAACACCATATATTTT. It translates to CASSRGNRNTIYF.

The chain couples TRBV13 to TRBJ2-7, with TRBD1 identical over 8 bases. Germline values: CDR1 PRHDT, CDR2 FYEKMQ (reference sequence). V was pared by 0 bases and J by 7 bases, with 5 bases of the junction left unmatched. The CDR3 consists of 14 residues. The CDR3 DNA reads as TGTGCCAGCAGCTTAGGGCGGACAGGGAGTGAGCAGTACTTC. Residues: CASSLGRTGSEQYF.

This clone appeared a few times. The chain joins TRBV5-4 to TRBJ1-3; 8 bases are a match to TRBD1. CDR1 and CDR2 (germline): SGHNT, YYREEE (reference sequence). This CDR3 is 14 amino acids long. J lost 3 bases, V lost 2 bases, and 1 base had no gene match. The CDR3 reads CASSLGTGGNTIYF. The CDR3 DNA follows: TGTGCCAGCAGCTTAGGGACAGGTGGAAACACCATATATTTT.

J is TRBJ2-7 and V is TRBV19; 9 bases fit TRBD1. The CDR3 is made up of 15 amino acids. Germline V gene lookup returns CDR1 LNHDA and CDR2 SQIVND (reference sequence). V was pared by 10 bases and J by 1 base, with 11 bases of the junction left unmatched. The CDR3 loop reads CATSSPGQGSYEQYF. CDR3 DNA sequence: TGTGCCACGTCCTCTCCGGGACAGGGTTCCTACGAGCAGTACTTC.

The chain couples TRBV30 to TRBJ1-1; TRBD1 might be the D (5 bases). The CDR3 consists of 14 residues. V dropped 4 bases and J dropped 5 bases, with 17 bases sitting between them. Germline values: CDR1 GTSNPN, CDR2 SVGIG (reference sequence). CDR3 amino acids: CAWIRRGIKTEAFF. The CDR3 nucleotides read TGTGCCTGGATTAGGCGGGGCATTAAAACTGAAGCTTTCTTT.

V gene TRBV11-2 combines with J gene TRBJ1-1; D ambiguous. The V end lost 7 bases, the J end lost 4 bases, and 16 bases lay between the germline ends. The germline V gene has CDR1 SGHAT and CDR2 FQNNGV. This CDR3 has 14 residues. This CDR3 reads CASTEGYGGTEAFF. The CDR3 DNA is TGTGCCAGCACCGAGGGCTACGGCGGCACTGAAGCTTTCTTT.

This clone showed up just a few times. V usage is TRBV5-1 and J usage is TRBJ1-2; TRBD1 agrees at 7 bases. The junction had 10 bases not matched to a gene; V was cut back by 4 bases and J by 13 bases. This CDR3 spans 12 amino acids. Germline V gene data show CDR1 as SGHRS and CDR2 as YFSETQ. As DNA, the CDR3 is TGCGCCAGCAGCCCAGACGGACAGGCCTTCACCTTC. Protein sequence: CASSPDGQAFTF.

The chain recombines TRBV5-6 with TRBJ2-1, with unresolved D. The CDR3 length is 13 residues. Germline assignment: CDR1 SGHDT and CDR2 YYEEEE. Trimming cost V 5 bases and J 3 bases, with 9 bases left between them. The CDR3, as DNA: TGTGCCAGCAGTGCAACAGACTACAATGAGCAGTTCTTC. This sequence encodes CASSATDYNEQFF.

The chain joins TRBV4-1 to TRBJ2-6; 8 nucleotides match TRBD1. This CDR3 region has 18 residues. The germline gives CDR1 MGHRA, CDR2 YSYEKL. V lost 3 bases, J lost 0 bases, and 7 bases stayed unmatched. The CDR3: CASSQPRQGPSGANVLTF. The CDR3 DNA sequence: TGCGCCAGCAGCCAGCCCCGACAGGGGCCCTCTGGGGCCAACGTCCTGACTTTC.

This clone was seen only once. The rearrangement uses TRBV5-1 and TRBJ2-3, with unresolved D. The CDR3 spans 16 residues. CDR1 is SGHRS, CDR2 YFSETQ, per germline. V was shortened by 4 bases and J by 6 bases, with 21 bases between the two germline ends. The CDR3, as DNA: TGCGCCAGCAGCCCGGCGGCAATGGGTGTCGGGGATACGCAGTATTTT. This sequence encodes CASSPAAMGVGDTQYF.

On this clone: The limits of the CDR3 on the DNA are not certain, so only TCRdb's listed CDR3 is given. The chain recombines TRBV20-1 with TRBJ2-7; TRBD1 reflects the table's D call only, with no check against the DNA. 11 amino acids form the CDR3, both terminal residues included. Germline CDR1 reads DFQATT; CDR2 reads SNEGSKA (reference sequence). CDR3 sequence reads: CSARDVGQGIF.

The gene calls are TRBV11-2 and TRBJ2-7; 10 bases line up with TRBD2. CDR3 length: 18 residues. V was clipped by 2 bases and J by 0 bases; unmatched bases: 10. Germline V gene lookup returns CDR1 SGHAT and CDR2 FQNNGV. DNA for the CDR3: TGTGCCAGCAGCTTAATCTCTAGCGGGGGTGGTAGCTCCTACGAGCAGTACTTC. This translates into CASSLISSGGGSSYEQYF.

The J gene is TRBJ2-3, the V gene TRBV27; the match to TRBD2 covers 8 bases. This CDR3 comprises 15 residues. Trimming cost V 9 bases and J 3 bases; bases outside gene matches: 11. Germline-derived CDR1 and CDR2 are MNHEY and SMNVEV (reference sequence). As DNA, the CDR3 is TGTGCCAGTGGCTCGGGAGGGGCCGGGACAGATACGCAGTATTTT. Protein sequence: CASGSGGAGTDTQYF.

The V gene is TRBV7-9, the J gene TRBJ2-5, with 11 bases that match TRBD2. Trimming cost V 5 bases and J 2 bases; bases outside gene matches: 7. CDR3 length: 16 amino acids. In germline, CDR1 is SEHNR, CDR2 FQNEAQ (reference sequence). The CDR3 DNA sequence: TGTGCCAGCAGCCCGCGACTAGCGGGGACTCAAGAGACCCAGTACTTC. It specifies CASSPRLAGTQETQYF.

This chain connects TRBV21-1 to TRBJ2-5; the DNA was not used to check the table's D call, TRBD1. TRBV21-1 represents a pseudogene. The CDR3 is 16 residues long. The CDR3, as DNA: TGTGCCAGCAGCAAAGAGAGACCAGGGGGCTTCGAGACCCAGTACTTC. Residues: CASSKERPGGFETQYF.

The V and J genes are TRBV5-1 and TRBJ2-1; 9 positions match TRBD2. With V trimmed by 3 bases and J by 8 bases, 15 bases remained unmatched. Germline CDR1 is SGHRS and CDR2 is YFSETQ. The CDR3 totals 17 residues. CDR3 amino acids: CASSSAWAGGQKDEQFF. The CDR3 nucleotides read TGCGCCAGCAGCTCCGCCTGGGCGGGGGGGCAGAAGGATGAGCAGTTCTTC. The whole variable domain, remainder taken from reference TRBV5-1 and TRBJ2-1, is KAGVTQTPRYLIKTRGQQVTLSCSPISGHRSVSWYQQTPGQGLQFLFEYFSETQRNKGNFPGRFSGRQFSNSRSEMNVSTLELGDSALYLCASSSAWAGGQKDEQFFGPGTRLTVL.